The next 13 T cell receptor beta chains were all read from a single sample in a study of OX40 agonist ivuxolimab in advanced cancers. The method was the immunoSEQ multiplex PCR assay. The immuneACCESS repertoire file appears here via TCRdb, limited to in-frame rearrangements. These files lack a portion of the clones; in checked studies, under half of the deficit traces to unresolved V genes, and the cause of the others is not known. The sample table holds tens of thousands of clones, of which about nine tenths were seen once. The top ten clones comprise over 3.5% of the sample. Here the sequenced sample was CD4+ or CD8+ T cells sorted from blood, taken in a trial of the OX40 agonist ivuxolimab. Receptor source: an adult with an advanced solid tumor such as melanoma, head and neck, liver or kidney cancer.

This sequence joins TRBV6-6 and TRBJ1-3; the match to TRBD1 covers 7 bases. V lost 2 bases, J lost 0 bases, and 1 base stayed unmatched. Germline loops: CDR1 MNHNY, CDR2 SVGAGI (reference sequence). The CDR3 totals 15 residues. The CDR3 loop is CASSYAGGSGNTIYF. Here the CDR3 DNA reads TGTGCCAGCAGTTACGCAGGGGGCTCTGGAAACACCATATATTTT.

The V and J genes are TRBV7-9 and TRBJ2-7, with 8 bases that match TRBD1. This CDR3 has 14 amino acids. V lost 2 bases to trimming and J lost 5 bases; unmatched junction nucleotides: 5. Per germline, CDR1 SEHNR and CDR2 FQNEAQ (reference sequence). This chain's CDR3 is CASSLSQGDNEQYF. In nucleotides, the CDR3 is TGTGCCAGCAGCTTATCACAGGGGGACAACGAGCAGTACTTC.

This sequence joins TRBV10-2 and TRBJ1-6; D is unclear. V was clipped by 8 bases and J by 8 bases, with 10 bases between them. The CDR3 contains 12 residues. The germline V gene has CDR1 WSHSY and CDR2 SAAADI. CDR3 nucleotides: TGCGCCAGCGCGGTCGGGGATTCACCCCTCCACTTT. This encodes CASAVGDSPLHF.

The V call is TRBV7-8, the J call TRBJ2-2; maybe TRBD1 (5 bases). Germline CDR1 and CDR2: SGHVS and FQNEAQ. V was trimmed by 0 bases and J by 4 bases, leaving 6 bases between them. This CDR3 comprises 14 residues. CDR3 nucleotides: TGTGCCAGCAGCTTAGCGACAGTCACCGGGGAGCTGTTTTTT. This gives the protein CASSLATVTGELFF.

The gene calls are TRBV28 and TRBJ2-7; 9 bases are shared with TRBD1. After removal of 8 bases from V and 3 bases from J, the junction contained 2 bases not matched to a gene. CDR1 and CDR2 (germline): MDHEN, SYDVKM. The CDR3 is 12 amino acids. The CDR3 nucleotides read TGTGCCAGCGGGACAGGGAGCTACGAGCAGTACGTC. Residues: CASGTGSYEQYV.

The chain recombines TRBV4-1 with TRBJ2-1, with D possibly matching TRBD2 (5 bases). From germline, CDR1 is MGHRA and CDR2 YSYEKL. V gave up 3 bases and J gave up 0 bases, with 12 bases separating them. This CDR3 has 16 amino acids. The CDR3 protein is CASSQPPGGSYNEQFF. CDR3 nucleotide sequence: TGCGCCAGCAGCCAGCCCCCAGGAGGCTCCTACAATGAGCAGTTCTTC.

This clone showed up just a few times. The rearrangement links TRBV2 to TRBJ1-1; TRBD1 agrees at 7 bases. CDR3 length equals 12 residues. Per the germline V gene, CDR1 is SNHLY and CDR2 is FYNNEI. The V and J ends lost 8 bases and 5 bases, in that order; junction bases with no gene match: 5. CDR3 amino acids: CASLRGWTEAFF. As DNA, the CDR3 is TGTGCCAGCCTCAGGGGGTGGACTGAAGCTTTCTTT.

The chain has TRBV6-5 and TRBJ1-5; TRBD1 might be the D (5 bases). V lost 2 bases and J 7 bases, leaving 12 bases between the germline ends. The CDR3 spans 14 residues. Germline loops: CDR1 MNHEY, CDR2 SVGAGI. CDR3 DNA sequence: TGTGCCAGCAGTTACAGGTCAGGGTGGCAGCCCCAGCATTTT. It encodes CASSYRSGWQPQHF.

The V gene is TRBV7-4, the J gene TRBJ1-1; D gene ambiguous. The germline CDR1 and CDR2 sequences are SGHVT and SQSDAQ. The CDR3 has 13 amino acids. Trimming left V 2 bases short and J 3 bases short, with 7 bases between. CDR3 residues: CASSLRHHTEAFF. The CDR3 coding sequence is TGTGCCAGCAGCTTACGACACCACACTGAAGCTTTCTTT. The complete variable domain, with remaining parts taken from reference TRBV7-4 and TRBJ1-1, reads GAGVSQSPRYKVAKRGRDVALRCDSISGHVTLYWYRQTLGQGSEVLTYSQSDAQRDKSGRPSGRFSAERPERSVSTLKIQRTEQGDSAVYLCASSLRHHTEAFFGQGTRLTVV.

This clone occurred once. V usage is TRBV27 and J usage is TRBJ1-5; D is ambiguous. V lost 5 bases, J lost 2 bases, and 7 bases lay in between. This CDR3 is 13 amino acids long. Germline values: CDR1 MNHEY, CDR2 SMNVEV (reference sequence). DNA of the CDR3: TGTGCCAGCAGTAGGCTTGGCAATCAGCCCCAGCATTTT. As protein: CASSRLGNQPQHF.

In its sample, this clone was seen a few times. The genes are TRBV5-1 and TRBJ1-1; TRBD1 might be the D (6 bases). Germline CDR1 SGHRS, CDR2 YFSETQ. The V end was cut by 7 bases, the J end by 8 bases, with 12 bases between. This CDR3 is built from 11 residues. Here the CDR3 DNA reads TGCGCCAGCGCAGGGGAATGGGAAGCTTTCTTT. The encoded protein is CASAGEWEAFF.

V is TRBV1 and J is TRBJ1-4; the D call in the table, TRBD1, was not verified against the DNA. TRBV1 is a listed pseudogene. This CDR3 is built from 12 residues. The CDR3 region is CKSGELNEKLFF. The CDR3 coding sequence is TGCAAATCAGGGGAGCTAAATGAAAAACTGTTTTTT.

This chain links TRBV27 with TRBJ2-4; D not certain. There are 13 residues in the CDR3. Germline V gives CDR1 MNHEY, CDR2 SMNVEV (reference sequence). The V gene lost 5 bases and the J gene lost 0 bases, with 5 bases spanning the gap. The CDR3 is CASSPLAKNIQYF. CDR3 coding DNA: TGTGCCAGCAGTCCCTTAGCCAAAAACATTCAGTACTTC.